This TCR beta chain was identified during a study of T cells in Graves' hyperthyroidism and ophthalmopathy. This clonotype was picked up many times. The junction departs from germline at one end; a sequencing error may be responsible. The PBMCs were sourced from fresh peripheral blood (approximately 9 ml). Germline CDR1 is KGHSH and CDR2 is LQKENI. The CDR3 consists of 15 residues. Amplification yielded TCR beta CDR3 regions, with RNA transcripts as the source. The HTBI primer set served for first-round RT-PCR of the TCR CDR3. TCRdb independently ran MiXCR on the multiplex PCR reads; one entry per CDR3 protein. The top ten clones hold around 7.7% of a sample with about 710,000 distinct CDR3 sequences, around 15% of them seen once.

Input material: blood. This chain uses TRBV18 with TRBJ2-7; TRBD2 is a possible D gene (5 bases). The TCR comes from a man younger than 30 with Graves' hyperthyroidism. The DNA for the CDR3 is TGTGCCAGCTCACCACCGGACTGGGAGAAGGACGAACAGTACTTC. This translates into CASSPPDWEKDEQYF.